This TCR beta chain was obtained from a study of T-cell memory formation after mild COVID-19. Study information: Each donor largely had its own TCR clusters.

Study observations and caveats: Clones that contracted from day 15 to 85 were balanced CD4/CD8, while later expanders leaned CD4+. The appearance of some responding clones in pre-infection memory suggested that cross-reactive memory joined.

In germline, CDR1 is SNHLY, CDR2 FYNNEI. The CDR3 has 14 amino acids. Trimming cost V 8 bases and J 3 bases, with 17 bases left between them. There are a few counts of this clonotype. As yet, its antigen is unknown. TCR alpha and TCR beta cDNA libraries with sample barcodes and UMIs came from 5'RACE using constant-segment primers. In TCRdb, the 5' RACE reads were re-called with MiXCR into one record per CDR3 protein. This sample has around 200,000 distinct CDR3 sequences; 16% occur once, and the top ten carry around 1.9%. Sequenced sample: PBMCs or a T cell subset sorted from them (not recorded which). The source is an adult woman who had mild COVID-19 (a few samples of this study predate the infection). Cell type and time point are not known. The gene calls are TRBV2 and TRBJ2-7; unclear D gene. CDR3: CASRSSGLLYEQYF. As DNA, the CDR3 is TGTGCCAGCCGCTCCTCGGGTCTACTCTACGAGCAGTACTTC.